These 6 T cell receptor beta chains were sequenced from one sample in a study of T-cell reconstitution after alpha-beta-depleted transplantation in children. Unique molecular identifiers were incorporated during preparation of the TCRbeta library. TCRdb used MiXCR to reprocess the PCR reads, holding one entry per CDR3 protein. Among fewer than 700,000 distinct CDR3 sequences listed, 20% to 25% were seen once. The specimen comprised PBMCs, mostly from graft donor cells, sampled 360 days after TCRalphabeta/CD19-depleted stem cell transplant. Receptor source: a boy under two years old who had a stem cell transplant for acute myeloid leukemia, so the T cells may come from the graft donor.

This clonotype was detected ten times or more. V gene TRBV29-1 combines with J gene TRBJ1-2; 9 nucleotides agree with TRBD1. Per germline, CDR1 SQVTM and CDR2 ANQGSEA. The J segment lost 5 bases and the V segment lost 6 bases, leaving 10 bases of the junction unmatched. The CDR3 extends over 14 amino acids. CDR3 loop: CSVWRDREGYGYTF. The DNA for the CDR3 is TGCAGCGTCTGGAGGGACAGGGAAGGGTATGGCTACACCTTC.

This clonotype was counted ten times or more. The V call is TRBV7-8, the J call TRBJ2-3; TRBD1 matches at 10 bases. V shed 0 bases, J shed 5 bases, and the junction held 5 bases outside the gene matches. Germline loops: CDR1 SGHVS, CDR2 FQNEAQ. CDR3 length: 16 amino acids. CDR3 in amino acids: CASSLARTGGEDTQYF. CDR3 in DNA: TGTGCCAGCAGCTTAGCTAGGACAGGGGGGGAAGATACGCAGTATTTT.

This clonotype came up a few times. The chain uses TRBV4-3 and TRBJ2-2; D not resolved. CDR3 length equals 14 residues. The V end was cut by 1 base, the J end by 0 bases, with 3 bases between. CDR1 and CDR2 from the germline V gene are LGHNA and YSLEER. The CDR3 loop reads CASSQVANTGELFF. CDR3 sequence (DNA): TGCGCCAGCAGCCAAGTGGCGAACACCGGGGAGCTGTTTTTT.

The chain has TRBV28 and TRBJ2-1, with 9 bases matching TRBD2. The V segment lost 7 bases and the J segment 2 bases; nucleotides outside the gene matches: 18. CDR1 MDHEN and CDR2 SYDVKM come from the germline V gene. This CDR3 comprises 19 residues. The CDR3 nucleotides are TGTGCCAGCAACCCTGGCTGGCGGGGGGGCCTTGAGACCTACAATGAGCAGTTCTTC. Translated: CASNPGWRGGLETYNEQFF.

This clonotype was picked up many times. The chain recombines TRBV29-1 with TRBJ2-1; 9 bases map to TRBD2. Looked up from germline, CDR1 is SQVTM and CDR2 is ANQGSEA. J lost 4 bases, V lost 4 bases, and 11 bases had no gene match. CDR3 size: 16 residues. CDR3 sequence reads: CSVGGLGLAFYNEQFF. The DNA for the CDR3 is TGCAGCGTTGGGGGATTAGGACTAGCGTTTTACAATGAGCAGTTCTTC.

The sample holds a few counts of this clonotype. The chain links TRBV6-5 to TRBJ1-1; D ambiguous. CDR1 and CDR2 (germline): MNHEY, SVGAGI. This CDR3 has 13 residues. V was shortened by 6 bases and J by 1 base, with 9 bases between the two germline ends. The CDR3 bases are TGTGCCAGCAGATACGGACCGAACACTGAAGCTTTCTTT. Translation: CASRYGPNTEAFF.